This T cell receptor beta chain was retrieved from a study of neoadjuvant anti-PD-1 for oral cavity cancer (dated by TCRdb to the early 2020s). Regarding the research as a whole: Patients mostly received three to four biweekly doses of nivolumab at 3 mg/kg before curative-intent surgical resection. A fourth nivolumab dose was given around day 43 to patients without progression, and definitive surgical resection was performed in those patients on days 50-56. Patients with complete response, partial response or stable disease by RECIST 1.1 were defined as responders, whereas patients with progression were defined as non-responders. There were roughly 11 patients in the parent correlative cohort, and the response rate was about 36%. The investigation overall reported the following: TCR analyses included only a few patients per response group, and the authors called for larger cohorts for validation. Higher pretreatment blood Treg/Th17 ratios correlated with higher pretreatment blood TCRbeta clonality and lower post-treatment tumor TCRbeta clonality. After neoadjuvant nivolumab, non-responders showed significantly higher T cell clonality (Gini index) in PBMCs than responders did.

The V and J ends are trimmed by 7 bases and 14 bases, leaving 21 bases between them. CDR1 and CDR2 were assigned from the germline V gene as MDHEN and SYDVKM. The CDR3 covers 14 residues, taking in both the cysteine and the phenylalanine. The entry retains the CDR3 DNA only, 42 bases that are in frame from base 1. For deep sequencing, each PBMC sample was run in six replicates, with libraries mostly built from approximately 0.45 ug of input genomic DNA. Following the manufacturer's instructions, the team built TCRbeta libraries using the immunoSEQ hsTCRbeta kit. The completed libraries were mixed into a single pool at 3 nM, then sequenced with an Illumina NovaSeq 6000 S4 flow cell. The authors' pipeline ran thus. Raw data preprocessing and quality control were performed with the immunoSEQ Analyzer. The analysis was restricted to productive rearrangements, with each unique CDR3 amino acid sequence defining a clonotype. Repertoire clonality was estimated as the Gini-Simpson index, which was calculated using the R package tcR. Student's t test was used to compare Gini indices, while Pearson correlation assessed associations with tumor size change. Sourced from immuneACCESS, this table was stored by TCRdb with only in-frame sequences that have V and J called. A share of the clones is absent; for the studies checked, an unresolved V gene accounts for under half, and the remainder has no known explanation. D and trimming were read from the DNA, whereas the V and J calls and clone size are those reported in that table. Present in this sample are 35,000 to 50,000 clones, roughly 77% of which were seen just once. More than 4.5% of the sample lies in the top ten.

This clone was observed a few times. What this receptor recognizes is not known. Base quality data are lacking; no much larger clone is found one base away. The time point tag for this specimen amounts to: after neoadjuvant nivolumab, at surgical resection. The patients had newly diagnosed stage II-IVA oral cavity squamous cell carcinoma and had not received any prior systemic or radiation treatment. Everyone in the cohort had locally advanced, HPV-negative oral cavity squamous cell carcinoma. No culture maintenance or expansion was done, as the peripheral blood mononuclear cells went straight to analysis. Samples came from a longitudinal correlative study of a single-arm phase II trial of neoadjuvant nivolumab in oral cavity squamous cell carcinoma. Subject-matched pre- and post-treatment PBMCs and tumors from three responders and three non-responders were subjected to genomic DNA-based TCRbeta sequencing. Peripheral blood mononuclear cells were drawn once before nivolumab treatment and a second time after treatment, when surgery took place. The Maxwell RSC DNA from Cells kit was used to isolate genomic DNA from PBMCs.

This receptor was identified in a person between 40 and 85 years old with oral cavity squamous cell carcinoma. This sample comprised PBMCs, obtained after nivolumab (anti-PD-1) treatment. The chain is assembled from TRBV28 and TRBJ1-6; the D gene is possibly TRBD1, with 5 bases matching. DNA sequence: TGTGCCAGCAACCCCTGGATGGCAGGGCGTGCCCTCCACTTT. This gives the protein CASNPWMAGRALHF.